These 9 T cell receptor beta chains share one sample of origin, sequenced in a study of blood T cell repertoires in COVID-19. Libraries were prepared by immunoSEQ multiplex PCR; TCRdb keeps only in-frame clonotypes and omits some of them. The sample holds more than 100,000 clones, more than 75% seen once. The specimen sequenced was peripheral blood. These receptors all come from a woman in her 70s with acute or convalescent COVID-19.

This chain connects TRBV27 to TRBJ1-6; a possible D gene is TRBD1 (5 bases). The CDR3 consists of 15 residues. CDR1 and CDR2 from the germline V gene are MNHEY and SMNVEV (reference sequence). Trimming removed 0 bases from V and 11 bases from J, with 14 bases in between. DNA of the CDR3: TGTGCCAGCAGTTTATCGAAGGGGCCAAGACCACCCCTCCACTTT. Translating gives CASSLSKGPRPPLHF.

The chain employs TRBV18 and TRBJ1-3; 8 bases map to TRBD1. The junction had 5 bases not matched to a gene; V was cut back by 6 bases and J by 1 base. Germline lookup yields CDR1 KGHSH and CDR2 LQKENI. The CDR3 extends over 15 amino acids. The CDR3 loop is CASSADRASGNTIYF. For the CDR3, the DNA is TGTGCCAGCTCGGCGGACAGGGCTTCTGGAAACACCATATATTTT. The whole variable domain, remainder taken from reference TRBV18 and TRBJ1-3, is NAGVMQNPRHLVRRRGQEARLRCSPMKGHSHVYWYRQLPEEGLKFMVYLQKENIIDESGMPKERFSAEFPKEGPSILRIQQVVRGDSAAYFCASSADRASGNTIYFGEGSWLTVV.

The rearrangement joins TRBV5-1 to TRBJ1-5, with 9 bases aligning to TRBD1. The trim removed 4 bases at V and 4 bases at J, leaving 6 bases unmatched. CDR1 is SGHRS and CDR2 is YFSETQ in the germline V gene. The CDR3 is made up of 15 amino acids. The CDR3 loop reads CASSTGQGDNQPQHF. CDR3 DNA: TGCGCCAGCAGCACGGGACAGGGAGATAATCAGCCCCAGCATTTT.

For the CDR3, the DNA is TGTGCCAGCAGTCGTCAGGAGGGAGGAGCTGAAGCTTTCTTT. Its protein is CASSRQEGGAEAFF. V usage is TRBV6-6 and J usage is TRBJ1-1; D is undetermined. The CDR3 loop spans 14 amino acids. The germline V and J ends were trimmed by 5 bases and 6 bases, with 16 bases remaining between them. Germline lookup yields CDR1 MNHNY and CDR2 SVGAGI (reference sequence).

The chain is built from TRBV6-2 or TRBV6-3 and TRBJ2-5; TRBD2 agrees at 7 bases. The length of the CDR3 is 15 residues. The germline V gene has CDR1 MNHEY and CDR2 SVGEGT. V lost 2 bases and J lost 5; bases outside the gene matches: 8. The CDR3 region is CASSYASGSAETQYF. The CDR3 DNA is TGTGCCAGCAGTTACGCTAGCGGTTCTGCGGAGACCCAGTACTTC.

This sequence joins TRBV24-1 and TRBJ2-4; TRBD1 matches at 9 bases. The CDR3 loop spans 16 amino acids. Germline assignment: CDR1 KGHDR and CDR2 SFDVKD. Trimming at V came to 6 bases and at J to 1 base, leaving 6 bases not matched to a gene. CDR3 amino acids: CATSPGTGRAKNIQYF. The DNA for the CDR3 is TGTGCCACCAGTCCCGGGACAGGGCGGGCCAAAAACATTCAGTACTTC.

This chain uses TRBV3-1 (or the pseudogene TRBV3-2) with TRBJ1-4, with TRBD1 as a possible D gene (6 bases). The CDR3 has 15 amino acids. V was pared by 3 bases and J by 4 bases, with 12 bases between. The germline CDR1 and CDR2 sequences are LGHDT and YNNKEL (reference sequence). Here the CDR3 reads CASSHWGPINEKLFF. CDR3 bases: TGTGCCAGCAGCCACTGGGGGCCGATTAATGAAAAACTGTTTTTT.

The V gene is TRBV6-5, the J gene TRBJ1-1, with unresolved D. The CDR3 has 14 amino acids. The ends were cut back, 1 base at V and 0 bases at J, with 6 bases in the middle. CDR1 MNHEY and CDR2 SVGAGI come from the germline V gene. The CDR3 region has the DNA TGTGCCAGCAGTTACTTCAGATTGAACACTGAAGCTTTCTTT. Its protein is CASSYFRLNTEAFF.

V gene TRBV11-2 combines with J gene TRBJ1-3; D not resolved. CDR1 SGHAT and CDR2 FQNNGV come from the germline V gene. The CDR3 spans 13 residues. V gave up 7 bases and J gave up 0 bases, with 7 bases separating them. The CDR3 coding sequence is TGTGCCAGCACCCCAGGCTCTGGAAACACCATATATTTT. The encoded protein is CASTPGSGNTIYF.